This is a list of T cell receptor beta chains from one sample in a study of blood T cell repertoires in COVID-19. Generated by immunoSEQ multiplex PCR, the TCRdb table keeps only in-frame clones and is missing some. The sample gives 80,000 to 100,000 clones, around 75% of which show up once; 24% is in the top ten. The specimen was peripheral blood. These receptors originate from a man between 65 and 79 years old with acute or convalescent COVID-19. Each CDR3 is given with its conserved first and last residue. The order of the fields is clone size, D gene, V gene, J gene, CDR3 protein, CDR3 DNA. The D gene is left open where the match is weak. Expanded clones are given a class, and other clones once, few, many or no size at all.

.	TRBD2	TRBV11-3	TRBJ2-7	CASSSQGLAGVSEQYF	TGTGCCAGCAGCTCTCAAGGACTAGCGGGAGTCTCCGAGCAGTACTTC
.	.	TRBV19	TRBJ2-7	CASSARDKGNTEQYF	TGTGCCAGTAGCGCCCGGGACAAAGGGAATACCGAGCAGTACTTC
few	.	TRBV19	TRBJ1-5	CASSIVGMPSNQPQHF	TGTGCCAGTAGTATAGTGGGCATGCCTAGCAATCAGCCCCAGCATTTT
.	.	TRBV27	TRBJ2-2	CASNHYSRGTGELFF	TGTGCCAGCAATCATTATAGTAGGGGCACCGGGGAGCTGTTTTTT
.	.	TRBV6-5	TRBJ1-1	CASSPFPDSEAFF	TGTGCCAGCAGTCCATTCCCAGACAGTGAAGCTTTCTTT
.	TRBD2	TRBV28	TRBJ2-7	CASSPGTSSEQYF	TGTGCCAGCAGTCCTGGGACTAGCAGCGAGCAGTACTTC
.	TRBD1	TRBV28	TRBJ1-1	CASSPRGQGNTEAFF	TGTGCCAGCAGTCCTAGGGGACAGGGAAACACTGAAGCTTTCTTT
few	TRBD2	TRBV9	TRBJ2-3	CASSELSSGVDTQYF	TGTGCCAGCAGCGAACTGTCTAGCGGAGTAGATACGCAGTATTTT
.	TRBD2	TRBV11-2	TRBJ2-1	CASSFGTSGRQAGNEQFF	TGTGCCAGCAGCTTTGGAACTAGCGGGAGGCAAGCGGGCAATGAGCAGTTCTTC
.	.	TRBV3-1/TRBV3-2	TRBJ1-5	CASSPRGQPQHF	TGTGCCAGCAGCCCCCGGGGTCAGCCCCAGCATTTT
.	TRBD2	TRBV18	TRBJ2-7	CASSPPRALAAYEQYF	TGTGCCAGCTCACCACCGAGGGCACTAGCGGCCTACGAGCAGTACTTC
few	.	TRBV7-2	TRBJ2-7	CASSPRTASSYEQYF	TGTGCCAGCAGCCCGAGGACAGCGAGCTCCTACGAGCAGTACTTC
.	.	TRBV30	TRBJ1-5	CAWSHTGKPQHF	TGTGCCTGGAGCCACACAGGGAAGCCCCAGCATTTT
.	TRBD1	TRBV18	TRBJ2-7	CASLRQGRAEQYF	TGTGCCAGCTTGCGACAGGGTCGGGCCGAGCAGTACTTC
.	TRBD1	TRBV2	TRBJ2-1	CASTGQGLYNEQFF	TGTGCCAGCACGGGACAGGGACTTTACAATGAGCAGTTCTTC
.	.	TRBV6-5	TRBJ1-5	CASKLAGGNQPQHF	TGTGCCAGCAAACTTGCAGGGGGCAATCAGCCCCAGCATTTT
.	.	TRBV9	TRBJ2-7	CASSVSGPSYEQYF	TGTGCCAGCAGCGTAAGCGGGCCGTCCTACGAGCAGTACTTC
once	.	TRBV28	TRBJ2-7	CASSLIDEQYF	TGTGCCAGCAGTTTAATCGACGAGCAGTACTTC
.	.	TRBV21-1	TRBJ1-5	CASSKKQGNQPQHF	TGTGCCAGCAGCAAAAAACAGGGCAATCAGCCCCAGCATTTT
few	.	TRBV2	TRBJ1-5	CASSAQGTLNQPQHF	TGTGCCAGCAGTGCCCAGGGAACCCTTAATCAGCCCCAGCATTTT
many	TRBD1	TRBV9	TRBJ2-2	CASSARTGVGELFF	TGTGCCAGCAGCGCCCGGACAGGGGTCGGGGAGCTGTTTTTT
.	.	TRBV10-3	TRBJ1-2	CAISPLNLGLLDYGYTF	TGTGCCATCAGCCCCTTAAATCTGGGGCTCCTTGACTATGGCTACACCTTC
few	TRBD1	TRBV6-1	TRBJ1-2	CASSGSTGGVAWGYTF	TGTGCCAGCAGTGGATCGACAGGGGGGGTCGCCTGGGGCTACACCTTC
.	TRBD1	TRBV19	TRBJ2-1	CATSLQGEISYNEQFF	TGTGCCACTTCCCTACAGGGGGAAATATCCTACAATGAGCAGTTCTTC
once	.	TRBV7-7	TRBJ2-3	CASSAPYYDPSTDTQYF	TGTGCTAGCAGCGCCCCTTACTACGACCCTAGCACAGATACGCAGTATTTT